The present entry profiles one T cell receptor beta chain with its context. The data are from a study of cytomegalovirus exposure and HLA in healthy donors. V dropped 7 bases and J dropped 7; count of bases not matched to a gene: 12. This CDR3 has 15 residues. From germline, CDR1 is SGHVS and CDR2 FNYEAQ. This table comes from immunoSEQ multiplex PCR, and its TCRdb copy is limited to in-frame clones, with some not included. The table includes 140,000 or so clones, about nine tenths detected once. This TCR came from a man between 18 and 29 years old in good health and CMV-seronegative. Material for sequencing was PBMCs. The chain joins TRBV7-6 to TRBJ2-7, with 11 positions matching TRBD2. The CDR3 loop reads CASTPGSLAGGEQYF. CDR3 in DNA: TGTGCCAGCACCCCCGGGTCGCTAGCGGGGGGAGAGCAGTACTTC.